This T cell receptor (beta chain) was captured by sequencing in a study of blood T cell repertoires in COVID-19. Seattle patients were enrolled while actively infected and followed longitudinally. Germline trimming cut 6 bases from V and 0 bases from J; bases unmatched to any gene: 0. Germline CDR1 SGHAT, CDR2 FQDESV (reference sequence). The CDR3 length is 14 residues. The method was immunoSEQ multiplex PCR; TCRdb's version includes in-frame clones alone and lacks a portion of them. The sample shows some 68,000 clones, around nine tenths of them seen only once. Sequenced sample: peripheral blood. V is TRBV11-1 and J is TRBJ2-3; 10 positions agree with TRBD2. The source of this sequence is a man in his forties with COVID-19, enrolled during active disease. The CDR3 is CASRLAGSTDTQYF. The DNA for the CDR3 is TGTGCCAGCAGACTAGCGGGGAGCACAGATACGCAGTATTTT.